Shown below are 19 T cell receptor beta chains from a single sample sequenced in a study of cytomegalovirus exposure and HLA in healthy donors (dated by TCRdb to 2017 to 2019). Library preparation was by the immunoSEQ multiplex PCR assay. For the multiplex PCR, a mixture combining 60 forward primers for TCR Vbeta segments and 13 reverse primers for TCR Jbeta segments was used. In TCRdb, the immuneACCESS table is reduced to in-frame sequences with V and J assigned. These tables do not hold every clone; where another copy was compared, an unresolved V gene accounts for under half, and the others remain unexplained. This sample's table has entries for around 65,000 clones. Roughly 5.4% of the sample comes from the top ten. The sample was PBMCs. The receptor source for this set is a young man in good health and CMV-seropositive.

The CDR3 nucleotides read TGCAGCGTGGGGGACAGGATGAACACTGAAGCTTTCTTT. Translating gives CSVGDRMNTEAFF. J is TRBJ1-1 and V is TRBV29-1, with TRBD1 identical over 8 bases. V trimming: 6 bases; J trimming: 0 bases; junction bases outside the gene matches: 3. The CDR3 extends over 13 amino acids. The germline V gene encodes CDR1 SQVTM and CDR2 ANQGSEA. The whole variable domain, filled in from reference TRBV29-1 and TRBJ1-1, reads SAVISQKPSRDICQRGTSLTIQCQVDSQVTMMFWYRQQPGQSLTLIATANQGSEATYESGFVIDKFPISRPNLTFSTLTVSNMSPEDSSIYLCSVGDRMNTEAFFGQGTRLTVV.

The CDR3 sequence: CASTLTRGSIYGYTF. As DNA, the CDR3 is TGTGCCAGCACCTTAACCAGGGGTAGTATCTATGGCTACACCTTC. The chain couples TRBV6-5 to TRBJ1-2; tentatively, D is TRBD1 (6 bases). Germline loops: CDR1 MNHEY, CDR2 SVGAGI. The CDR3 sequence is 15 residues long. With 7 bases removed from V and 4 bases from J, the gap between germline ends came to 19 bases.

The rearrangement links TRBV6-1 to TRBJ1-2; D is undetermined. The CDR3 is 15 amino acids. V lost 4 bases, J lost 5 bases, and 17 bases lay in between. The germline V gene has CDR1 MNHNS and CDR2 SASEGT. CDR3 region: CASSVEPGIAYGYTF. CDR3 in DNA: TGTGCCAGCAGTGTCGAACCCGGGATCGCTTATGGCTACACCTTC.

J is TRBJ2-5 and V is TRBV25-1, with D possibly matching TRBD2 (5 bases). The V gene lost 0 bases and the J gene lost 5 bases, with 10 bases spanning the gap. Per germline, CDR1 MGHDK and CDR2 SYGVNS. The CDR3 contains 14 residues. CDR3 bases: TGTGCCAGCAGTGAATATCTAGCCCGGGAGACCCAGTACTTC. It translates to CASSEYLARETQYF.

The chain carries TRBV2 and TRBJ1-6; unclear D gene. From germline, CDR1 is SNHLY and CDR2 FYNNEI. This CDR3 has 12 residues. Trimming cost V 8 bases and J 9 bases, with 11 bases left between them. The chain's CDR3 is CASLGLGSPLHF. The DNA for the CDR3 is TGTGCCAGCCTAGGACTGGGTTCACCCCTCCACTTT.

The rearrangement links TRBV7-9 to TRBJ2-7; TRBD1 agrees at 10 bases. This CDR3 is 15 amino acids long. CDR1 and CDR2 (germline): SEHNR, FQNEAQ (reference sequence). Trimming took 2 bases from V and 6 from J; bases not matched to a gene: 7. DNA of the CDR3: TGTGCCAGCAGCTTACGTATGACAGGGGGCGCCGAGCAGTACTTC. Its protein product is CASSLRMTGGAEQYF. Drawing the rest from reference TRBV7-9 and TRBJ2-7, the complete variable domain is DTGVSQNPRHKITKRGQNVTFRCDPISEHNRLYWYRQTLGQGPEFLTYFQNEAQLEKSRLLSDRFSAERPKGSFSTLEIQRTEQGDSAMYLCASSLRMTGGAEQYFGPGTRLTVT.

CDR3 DNA: TGTGCCAGCAGCTTAAGTGGGCCGGGAGGGGAGACCCAGTACTTC. Amino acids: CASSLSGPGGETQYF. The gene calls are TRBV7-3 and TRBJ2-5; 8 bases are a match to TRBD2. The V gene end was trimmed by 1 base and the J gene end by 5 bases; junction bases not matched to a gene: 6. This CDR3 has 15 amino acids. Germline lookup yields CDR1 SGHTA and CDR2 FQGTGA.

The chain carries TRBV6-1 and TRBJ1-6, with a tentative D call TRBD1 (5 bases). CDR1 is MNHNS, CDR2 SASEGT, per germline. Trimming removed 6 bases at V and 5 bases at J, with 11 bases between. The CDR3 sequence is 14 residues long. CDR3 loop: CASRNGGDNSPLHF. The CDR3 DNA is TGTGCCAGCAGGAACGGAGGGGATAATTCACCCCTCCACTTT.

The rearrangement uses TRBV25-1 and TRBJ1-3, with D possibly being TRBD1 (5 bases). V was clipped by 4 bases and J by 5 bases, with 15 bases between them. The CDR3 totals 15 residues. Looked up from germline, CDR1 is MGHDK and CDR2 is SYGVNS. The CDR3 nucleotides read TGTGCCAGCAGTGCTAAAGGGACTGGTCGAAACACCATATATTTT. Protein sequence: CASSAKGTGRNTIYF.

V and J are TRBV6-1 and TRBJ2-7; possibly TRBD1 for D (5 bases). Germline V gives CDR1 MNHNS, CDR2 SASEGT. With 2 bases removed from V and 4 bases from J, the gap between germline ends came to 12 bases. The CDR3 extends over 14 amino acids. The CDR3 DNA reads as TGTGCCAGCAGTGAATCCCAGGGTTCTTACGAGCAGTACTTC. Translation: CASSESQGSYEQYF.

V and J are TRBV30 and TRBJ2-7; tentative D call: TRBD2 (6 bases). Germline V gives CDR1 GTSNPN, CDR2 SVGIG (reference sequence). Trimming left V 1 base short and J 7 bases short, with 17 bases between. The CDR3 covers 14 residues. The CDR3 DNA reads as TGTGCCTGGAGTGGGGGGGACTTCCGGGGAGAGCAGTACTTC. This translates into CAWSGGDFRGEQYF.

The V gene is TRBV6-1, the J gene TRBJ2-3; tentative D call: TRBD2 (6 bases). V lost 3 bases and J lost 4, with 11 bases in between. CDR3 size: 14 residues. The germline gives CDR1 MNHNS, CDR2 SASEGT. The CDR3 reads CASSEAGGADTQYF. The CDR3 coding sequence is TGTGCCAGCAGTGAGGCGGGCGGGGCAGATACGCAGTATTTT.

This sequence joins TRBV18 and TRBJ1-2, with a possible D match to TRBD1 (5 bases). The CDR3 runs to 15 residues. V was cut by 6 bases and J by 4 bases, with 18 bases left in between. The germline V gene has CDR1 KGHSH and CDR2 LQKENI. As DNA, the CDR3 is TGTGCCAGCTCCCCTCGGGACCGGGGGAGCTATGGCTACACCTTC. Its translation: CASSPRDRGSYGYTF.

This rearrangement joins TRBV6-1 to TRBJ2-3; 8 nucleotides agree with TRBD1. The CDR3 has 15 amino acids. Germline V lookup: CDR1 MNHNS, CDR2 SASEGT. The V and J ends lost 4 bases and 0 bases, in that order; junction bases with no gene match: 3. The CDR3 loop is CASSVQGESTDTQYF. CDR3 sequence (DNA): TGTGCCAGCAGTGTACAGGGGGAGAGCACAGATACGCAGTATTTT.

The chain carries TRBV18 and TRBJ2-2; weak D call: TRBD1 (6 bases). Trimming pared 3 bases from V and 7 bases from J, leaving 15 bases between. Germline CDR1 is KGHSH and CDR2 is LQKENI. There are 15 residues in the CDR3. CDR3: CASSPNTGRGGELFF. The CDR3 coding sequence is TGTGCCAGCTCACCGAACACAGGGCGCGGCGGGGAGCTGTTTTTT.

The chain carries TRBV5-1 and TRBJ1-2; TRBD1 matches 9 bases. CDR1 is SGHRS and CDR2 is YFSETQ in the germline V gene. The CDR3 is 14 amino acids. J gave up 4 bases and V 3 bases, and 4 bases lay outside the gene matches. The CDR3 region has the DNA TGCGCCAGCAGCTGGACAGGGGATGGCTATGGCTACACCTTC. Translation: CASSWTGDGYGYTF.

The gene calls are TRBV7-3 and TRBJ2-2, with D possibly matching TRBD2 (6 bases). The CDR3 has 17 amino acids. Per germline, CDR1 SGHTA and CDR2 FQGTGA. Trimming shortened V by 5 bases and J by 6 bases, and 22 bases separated the two germline ends. Written as DNA, the CDR3 is TGTGCCAGCAGCCCGAAAATCGGAGGGGTGAGGGCCGGGGAGCTGTTTTTT. It codes for CASSPKIGGVRAGELFF. The full variable domain, rest sourced from reference TRBV7-3 and TRBJ2-2, is GAGVSQTPSNKVTEKGKYVELRCDPISGHTALYWYRQSLGQGPEFLIYFQGTGAADDSGLPNDRFFAVRPEGSVSTLKIQRTERGDSAVYLCASSPKIGGVRAGELFFGEGSRLTVL.

The rearrangement uses TRBV29-1 and TRBJ1-1; the D gene is possibly TRBD1 (6 bases). Trimming left V 4 bases short and J 5 bases short, with 11 bases between. Germline-derived CDR1 and CDR2 are SQVTM and ANQGSEA. CDR3 length equals 12 residues. The CDR3 region is CSVAGVGTEAFF. In nucleotides, the CDR3 is TGCAGCGTTGCAGGGGTGGGAACTGAAGCTTTCTTT.

The chain carries TRBV19 and TRBJ2-2; D not resolved. Germline V gene lookup returns CDR1 LNHDA and CDR2 SQIVND (reference sequence). Trimming left V 3 bases short and J 2 bases short, with 4 bases between. CDR3 length: 13 residues. The CDR3 protein is CASSIGNTGELFF. CDR3 DNA: TGTGCCAGTAGTATCGGTAACACCGGGGAGCTGTTTTTT.